A single sample gave rise to the 5 T cell receptor beta chains below, sequenced in a study of T-cell reconstitution after alpha-beta-depleted transplantation in children. Unique molecular identifiers were built into the TCRbeta library. One entry per CDR3 protein, called by TCRdb with MiXCR from the PCR reads. The sample holds some 550,000 distinct CDR3 sequences, about a sixth seen once. This material consisted of PBMCs from the stem cell graft donor, taken from the stem cell graft. The receptors here all came from a human donor who donated a stem cell graft to a child with acute lymphoblastic leukemia.

Only a few counts were recorded for this clonotype. CDR3 coding DNA: TGTGCCAGCAGCTTGTACCAGGGGGCAGCTGGAAACACCATATATTTT. Encoded protein: CASSLYQGAAGNTIYF. This rearrangement joins TRBV5-8 to TRBJ1-3, with 8 bases identical to TRBD1. Germline values: CDR1 SGHTS, CDR2 YDEGEE. The V gene end was trimmed by 1 base and the J gene end by 2 bases; junction bases not matched to a gene: 5. The CDR3 sequence is 16 residues long.

The chain has TRBV2 and TRBJ1-4; 8 bases map to TRBD1. The length of the CDR3 is 14 residues. The V segment lost 11 bases and the J segment 3 bases; nucleotides outside the gene matches: 8. CDR1 and CDR2 (germline): SNHLY, FYNNEI. This CDR3 reads CAGHQDRANEKLFF. CDR3 DNA: TGTGCCGGACACCAGGACAGGGCTAATGAAAAACTGTTTTTT.

In this sample, this clonotype turned up a few times. V is TRBV12-3 or TRBV12-4 and J is TRBJ2-1, with D unresolved. V shed 4 bases and J shed 0 bases, with 16 bases lying between them. This CDR3 has 17 residues. CDR3 DNA sequence: TGTGCCAGCAGTTCCTCCAGCAGCCTCTACTCCTACAATGAGCAGTTCTTC. It specifies CASSSSSSLYSYNEQFF.

The rearrangement joins TRBV5-1 to TRBJ2-5, with D possibly matching TRBD2 (6 bases). The CDR3 is 16 amino acids. Trimming took off 0 bases at V and 0 bases at J, with 12 bases between the two ends. The V gene's germline CDR1 is SGHRS and CDR2 YFSETQ. The CDR3 DNA reads as TGCGCCAGCAGCTTGGGACAGCGGGTGTACCAAGAGACCCAGTACTTC. Translated, it gives CASSLGQRVYQETQYF.

The chain couples TRBV5-5 to TRBJ2-5, with D uncertain. V lost 4 bases and J lost 9, with 10 bases in between. The CDR3 spans 11 residues. Germline V gene data show CDR1 as SGHKS and CDR2 as YYEKEE (reference sequence). DNA of the CDR3: TGTGCCAGCAGCCCGAGTGGGGCCCAGTACTTC. It codes for CASSPSGAQYF.